The 31 T cell receptor beta chains in this list originate from one sample, sequenced in a study of blood T cell repertoires in COVID-19. Generated by immunoSEQ multiplex PCR, the TCRdb table keeps only in-frame clones and is missing some. The sample lists 120,000 to 150,000 clones; about nine tenths were seen once. Sequenced: peripheral blood. These receptor sequences come from a woman between 45 and 65 years old with acute or convalescent COVID-19.

DNA for the CDR3: TGTGCCAGCAGCTTGGTTAGTAGGGTAGCGGCCCCCTACGAGCAGTACTTC. This encodes CASSLVSRVAAPYEQYF. The rearrangement links TRBV5-5 to TRBJ2-7, with TRBD2 as a possible D gene (6 bases). The germline V gene encodes CDR1 SGHKS and CDR2 YYEKEE (reference sequence). V lost 0 bases, J lost 2 bases, and 18 bases lay in between. The CDR3 is 17 residues long.

V gene TRBV27 combines with J gene TRBJ2-7, with 9 nucleotides matching TRBD1. V trimming: 2 bases; J trimming: 5 bases; junction bases outside the gene matches: 10. The CDR3 runs 16 residues. Germline CDR1 reads MNHEY; CDR2 reads SMNVEV (reference sequence). The CDR3 DNA follows: TGTGCCAGCAGTTTACTGGTGGGCACAGGGGGCGACGAGCAGTACTTC. Amino acid sequence: CASSLLVGTGGDEQYF.

V and J are TRBV4-1 and TRBJ1-5; 9 positions agree with TRBD1. CDR1 MGHRA and CDR2 YSYEKL come from the germline V gene. V was pared by 1 base and J by 6 bases, with 7 bases of the junction left unmatched. The CDR3 spans 16 residues. The CDR3 spells CASSQGDRVLGQPQHF. The CDR3 nucleotides read TGCGCCAGCAGCCAAGGGGACAGGGTATTGGGTCAGCCCCAGCATTTT.

As to this clone: At one end, the junction sequence differs from germline, possibly due to a read error. This chain uses TRBV6-6 with TRBJ1-3, with a tentative D call TRBD1 (6 bases). There are 16 residues in the CDR3. Looked up from germline, CDR1 is MNHNY and CDR2 is SVGAGI (reference sequence). The CDR3 DNA is TGTGCCAGCAGTTCAGTAAAGGGGGTTTCTGAAAACACCATATATTTT. Its protein product is CASSSVKGVSENTIYF.

V is TRBV7-9 and J is TRBJ2-2, with 15 bases that match TRBD2. Germline CDR1 SEHNR, CDR2 FQNEAQ (reference sequence). J lost 6 bases, V lost 4 bases, and 0 bases had no gene match. The CDR3 runs 15 residues. The CDR3 is CASSWTSGRAGELFF. CDR3 nucleotides: TGTGCCAGCAGCTGGACTAGCGGGAGGGCCGGGGAGCTGTTTTTT.

The chain employs TRBV30 and TRBJ1-1; D possibly corresponds to TRBD1 (5 bases). V lost 3 bases and J lost 2, with 22 bases in between. The germline gives CDR1 GTSNPN, CDR2 SVGIG (reference sequence). CDR3 length: 17 amino acids. CDR3 residues: CAWSPLKAGRENTEAFF. The CDR3 coding sequence is TGTGCCTGGAGCCCCCTTAAGGCAGGGCGGGAAAACACTGAAGCTTTCTTT.

This chain links TRBV3-1 (or the pseudogene TRBV3-2) with TRBJ1-5; 10 nucleotides agree with TRBD1. CDR3 size: 14 residues. Germline V gene data show CDR1 as LGHDT and CDR2 as YNNKEL (reference sequence). V lost 3 bases to trimming and J lost 4 bases; unmatched junction nucleotides: 0. CDR3: CASSQDRGNQPQHF. CDR3 sequence (DNA): TGTGCCAGCAGCCAGGACAGGGGGAATCAGCCCCAGCATTTT.

In DNA, the CDR3 is TGCGCCAGCAGCTTCAGACAGGGTGGTGACTATGGCTACACCTTC. This translates into CASSFRQGGDYGYTF. This chain uses TRBV5-1 with TRBJ1-2, with 7 positions matching TRBD1. With V trimmed by 2 bases and J by 3 bases, 7 bases remained unmatched. The CDR3 runs to 15 residues. Germline CDR1 reads SGHRS; CDR2 reads YFSETQ.

In regard to this clone: Other DNA sequences from this sample encode an identical CDR3 as well. This chain's CDR3 is CASSPQGGAYTDTQYF. The CDR3 region has the DNA TGTGCCAGCAGCCCACAGGGGGGGGCTTACACAGATACGCAGTATTTT. The V and J genes are TRBV11-2 and TRBJ2-3; weak D call: TRBD1 (8 bases). The CDR3 is 16 amino acids. Per germline, CDR1 SGHAT and CDR2 FQNNGV. Trimming removed 5 bases at V and 2 bases at J, with 17 bases between.

The rearrangement links TRBV11-2 to TRBJ1-1; D gene unclear. V was pared by 8 bases and J by 4 bases, with 14 bases between. Germline V gene data show CDR1 as SGHAT and CDR2 as FQNNGV. This CDR3 comprises 13 residues. The CDR3 region is CASGRWRVTEAFF. The CDR3 DNA reads TGTGCCAGCGGGCGATGGAGGGTCACTGAAGCTTTCTTT.

The V call is TRBV9, the J call TRBJ1-3; D gene uncertain. V lost 6 bases, J lost 0 bases, and 19 bases lay in between. The CDR3 loop spans 17 amino acids. Germline V gene lookup returns CDR1 SGDLS and CDR2 YYNGEE. CDR3 sequence (DNA): TGTGCCAGCACCGGTAGGTCGTCGGGTCTCTCTGGAAACACCATATATTTT. This sequence encodes CASTGRSSGLSGNTIYF.

The chain joins TRBV4-1 to TRBJ2-7; possibly TRBD2 for D (5 bases). V lost 0 bases to trimming and J lost 3 bases, with 18 bases between them. The CDR3 runs to 17 residues. Germline V CDR1 and CDR2: MGHRA, YSYEKL. CDR3 in amino acids: CASSQESHGGGSYEQYF. CDR3 coding DNA: TGCGCCAGCAGCCAAGAATCCCATGGAGGCGGAAGCTACGAGCAGTACTTC.

This clone was detected only a few times. The CDR3 nucleotides read TGTGCCAGCAGCCCTATATTCAGGCACCTGAACACTGAAGCTTTCTTT. Residues: CASSPIFRHLNTEAFF. This rearrangement joins TRBV27 to TRBJ1-1; D gene ambiguous. Germline CDR1 MNHEY, CDR2 SMNVEV (reference sequence). CDR3 length: 16 amino acids. V lost 6 bases and J lost 0, with 17 bases in between.

The gene calls are TRBV9 and TRBJ2-1; 9 bases match TRBD2. The germline V gene encodes CDR1 SGDLS and CDR2 YYNGEE. The CDR3 loop spans 15 amino acids. J was trimmed by 7 bases and V by 2 bases; bases with no gene match: 7. Here the CDR3 DNA reads TGTGCCAGCAGCGTTGGTAGCGGGAGTAGGAATGAGCAGTTCTTC. It codes for CASSVGSGSRNEQFF.

For the CDR3, the DNA is TGTGCCAGCAGCCAAGGCGGGTCAAATAATTCACCCCTCCACTTT. This codes for CASSQGGSNNSPLHF. The chain has TRBV3-1 (or the pseudogene TRBV3-2) and TRBJ1-6; D ambiguous. CDR3 size: 15 residues. Trimming removed 1 base at V and 5 bases at J, with 9 bases between. Germline CDR1 LGHDT, CDR2 YNNKEL (reference sequence).

Comment on this clone: The identical CDR3 is also encoded by other nucleotide sequences in the sample. The chain combines TRBV19 with TRBJ1-1, with a tentative D call TRBD1 (6 bases). CDR3 length equals 13 residues. Trimming removed 5 bases from V and 4 bases from J, with 11 bases in between. CDR1 is LNHDA, CDR2 SQIVND, per germline (reference sequence). This chain's CDR3 is CASSLQGPTEAFF. CDR3 nucleotide sequence: TGTGCCAGTAGTCTACAGGGACCCACTGAAGCTTTCTTT.

V is TRBV5-1 and J is TRBJ2-7; a weak D match, TRBD2 (5 bases). The germline V gene encodes CDR1 SGHRS and CDR2 YFSETQ. The CDR3 contains 13 residues. Trimming took off 3 bases at V and 6 bases at J, with 13 bases between the two ends. CDR3 in amino acids: CASSSHSGTEQYF. CDR3 sequence (DNA): TGCGCCAGCAGCTCTCACTCGGGAACCGAGCAGTACTTC.

V usage is TRBV14 and J usage is TRBJ1-5; D possibly corresponds to TRBD1 (5 bases). The CDR3 is made up of 15 amino acids. V was shortened by 6 bases and J by 2 bases, with 14 bases between the two germline ends. CDR1 is SGHDN, CDR2 FVKESK, per germline. CDR3 sequence: CASSKTGGGNQPQHF. The CDR3 DNA is TGTGCCAGCAGTAAGACGGGAGGGGGCAATCAGCCCCAGCATTTT.

This chain connects TRBV9 to TRBJ2-2, with D possibly TRBD1 on 5 matching bases. The CDR3 totals 16 residues. V was pared by 6 bases and J by 1 base, with 16 bases between. Germline lookup yields CDR1 SGDLS and CDR2 YYNGEE. Here the CDR3 DNA reads TGTGCCAGCAACAAGGGGTCCCGGATGAACACCGGGGAGCTGTTTTTT. It yields the protein CASNKGSRMNTGELFF.

This rearrangement joins TRBV7-9 to TRBJ1-1; D uncertain. Germline V CDR1 and CDR2: SEHNR, FQNEAQ (reference sequence). The CDR3 contains 15 residues. The ends were cut back, 5 bases at V and 0 bases at J, with 13 bases in the middle. The CDR3 loop is CASSLTGLMNTEAFF. CDR3 DNA: TGTGCCAGCAGCCTAACTGGGCTTATGAACACTGAAGCTTTCTTT.

As concerns this clone: Other DNA variants within this sample encode the same CDR3. The V gene is TRBV27, the J gene TRBJ1-5; tentative D call: TRBD1 (6 bases). V gave up 2 bases and J gave up 3 bases, with 8 bases separating them. CDR3 size: 14 residues. Germline lookup yields CDR1 MNHEY and CDR2 SMNVEV (reference sequence). The CDR3 reads CASSLRGINQPQHF. CDR3 nucleotides: TGTGCCAGCAGTTTAAGGGGGATCAATCAGCCCCAGCATTTT.

CDR3 sequence: CASSQGQGARDNQPQHF. The CDR3 DNA sequence: TGTGCCAGCAGCCAGGGACAGGGGGCGCGGGACAATCAGCCCCAGCATTTT. The J gene is TRBJ1-5, the V gene TRBV5-5; 12 nucleotides match TRBD1. J gave up 3 bases and V 4 bases, and 8 bases lay outside the gene matches. The CDR3 runs to 17 residues. Looked up from germline, CDR1 is SGHKS and CDR2 is YYEKEE (reference sequence). The variable domain in full, completed from reference TRBV5-5 and TRBJ1-5, reads DAGVTQSPTHLIKTRGQQVTLRCSPISGHKSVSWYQQVLGQGPQFIFQYYEKEERGRGNFPDRFSARQFPNYSSELNVNALLLGDSALYLCASSQGQGARDNQPQHFGDGTRLSIL.

The CDR3, as DNA: TGTGCCAGCAGGAGCCCCGGGACAGGCTCCTATAATTCACCCCTCCACTTT. It yields the protein CASRSPGTGSYNSPLHF. This rearrangement joins TRBV28 to TRBJ1-6; 8 bases map to TRBD1. CDR1 and CDR2 (germline): MDHEN, SYDVKM. V shed 6 bases, J shed 0 bases, and the junction held 7 bases outside the gene matches. CDR3 length: 17 amino acids.

The chain joins TRBV9 to TRBJ1-3, with D possibly being TRBD1 (5 bases). CDR3 length: 12 residues. V lost 3 bases and J lost 8, with 9 bases in between. The V gene's germline CDR1 is SGDLS and CDR2 YYNGEE. CDR3 amino acids: CASSAGGDTIYF. In DNA form, the CDR3 reads TGTGCCAGCAGCGCCGGGGGGGACACCATATATTTT.

This chain links TRBV19 with TRBJ1-2; no reliable D call. Trimming pared 5 bases from V and 3 bases from J, leaving 10 bases between. The CDR3 length is 13 residues. Looked up from germline, CDR1 is LNHDA and CDR2 is SQIVND (reference sequence). The DNA of the CDR3 is TGTGCCAGTAGTCCCACGGTACACTATGGCTACACCTTC. Protein: CASSPTVHYGYTF.

This clone was found once. The rearrangement links TRBV19 to TRBJ2-2, with TRBD2 matching over 15 bases. CDR3 length: 15 amino acids. Losses at the gene ends were 6 bases for V and 8 bases for J; bases not matched to a gene: 4. From germline, CDR1 is LNHDA and CDR2 SQIVND (reference sequence). Written as DNA, the CDR3 is TGTGCCAGTAGCCCCGGACTAGCGGGAGGGGGGGAGCTGTTTTTT. Its translation is CASSPGLAGGGELFF.

The chain employs TRBV4-2 and TRBJ2-3; D may be TRBD2 (6 bases). CDR1 and CDR2 from the germline V gene are LGHNA and YNFKEQ. The CDR3 runs 14 residues. V lost 0 bases to trimming and J lost 7 bases, with 11 bases between them. The CDR3 region has the DNA TGTGCCAGCAGCCAAGAACAACTAGCCCATACGCAGTATTTT. This codes for CASSQEQLAHTQYF.

The V and J genes are TRBV7-3 and TRBJ2-7, with 7 bases matching TRBD2. The germline V gene encodes CDR1 SGHTA and CDR2 FQGTGA. Trimming removed 5 bases from V and 2 bases from J; junction bases left unmatched: 9. CDR3 size: 15 residues. CDR3: CASSPRGGPPYEQYF. The CDR3 coding sequence is TGTGCCAGCAGCCCTAGGGGAGGGCCCCCCTACGAGCAGTACTTC.

The table lists this clone with a few counts. This chain uses TRBV20-1 with TRBJ2-1; 13 bases are a match to TRBD2. The germline CDR1 and CDR2 sequences are DFQATT and SNEGSKA (reference sequence). J lost 8 bases, V lost 3 bases, and 10 bases had no gene match. This CDR3 contains 16 residues. The CDR3 DNA sequence: TGCAGTGCTAGTCGGACTAGCGGGAGTCCTATAGATGAGCAGTTCTTC. Translation: CSASRTSGSPIDEQFF.

The rearrangement links TRBV19 to TRBJ1-5, with D tentatively TRBD1 (5 bases). Germline loops: CDR1 LNHDA, CDR2 SQIVND (reference sequence). V was pared by 6 bases and J by 3 bases, with 15 bases between. The CDR3 is 15 amino acids. The DNA of the CDR3 is TGTGCCAGTAGCGCCCTAGGGGTAATCAATCAGCCCCAGCATTTT. Residues: CASSALGVINQPQHF.

The rearrangement uses TRBV12-3 or TRBV12-4 and TRBJ2-2; D remains unclear. The germline V and J ends were trimmed by 6 bases and 1 base, with 3 bases remaining between them. This CDR3 comprises 12 residues. The CDR3 nucleotides are TGTGCCAGCAGACTGAACACCGGGGAGCTGTTTTTT. As protein: CASRLNTGELFF.